The sequence of this T cell receptor beta chain was determined in a study of PD-1 blockade in classical Hodgkin lymphoma. TCRdb keeps only in-frame clones here, not all; method: immunoSEQ multiplex PCR. The table records roughly 100,000 clones, more than 85% of them present only once. On this clone itself: Its specificity is unknown.

General study findings and limits: Complete responders matched newly diagnosed patients in baseline diversity.

The time point here: cycle 4 day 1 (C4D1), after six to seven weeks of nivolumab. No patient escaped relapse after autologous stem cell transplantation, and brentuximab vedotin exposure varied. V gave up 7 bases and J gave up 2 bases, with 4 bases separating them. Germline V lookup: CDR1 DFQATT, CDR2 SNEGSKA (reference sequence). The CDR3 runs to 10 residues. This sequence originates from a human donor with classical Hodgkin lymphoma. This rearrangement joins TRBV20-1 to TRBJ2-3; unclear D gene. The starting material was peripheral blood mononuclear cells (PBMCs), obtained before the fourth cycle of nivolumab. The CDR3, as DNA: TGCAGTGTGTTCACAGATACGCAGTATTTT. Its protein product is CSVFTDTQYF.